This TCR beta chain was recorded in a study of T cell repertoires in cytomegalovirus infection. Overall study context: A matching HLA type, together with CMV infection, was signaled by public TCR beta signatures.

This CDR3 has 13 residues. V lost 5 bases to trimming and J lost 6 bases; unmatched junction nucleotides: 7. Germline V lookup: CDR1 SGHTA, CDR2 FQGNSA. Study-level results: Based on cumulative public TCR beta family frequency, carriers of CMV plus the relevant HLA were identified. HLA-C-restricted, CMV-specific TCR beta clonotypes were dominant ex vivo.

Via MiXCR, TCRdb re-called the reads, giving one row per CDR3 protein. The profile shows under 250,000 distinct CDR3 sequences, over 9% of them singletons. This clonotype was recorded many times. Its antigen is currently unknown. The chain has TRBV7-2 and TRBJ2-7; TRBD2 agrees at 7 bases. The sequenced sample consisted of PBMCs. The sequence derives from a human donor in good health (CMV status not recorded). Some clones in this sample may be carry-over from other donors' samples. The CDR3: CASSTGLFGEQYF. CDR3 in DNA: TGTGCCAGCAGCACGGGACTATTCGGCGAGCAGTACTTC.